These T cell receptor beta chains were read from a single sample in a study of memory CD4+ T cells and cytomegalovirus serostatus. Some clones are missing from TCRdb's copy, which holds only in-frame ones; the method was immunoSEQ multiplex PCR. The sample carries 55,000 to 65,000 clones, 80% to 90% recorded once. The source material was memory CD4+ T cells from blood. These receptors all stem from an adult in good health and CMV-seronegative. CDR3s include the opening cysteine and the closing phenylalanine or tryptophan. D genes are given only for firm matches. Some rows mark clone size as missing; the rest say once, few, many or name a class of expanded clone.

len	d_gene	abundance	j_gene	v_gene	CDR3aa	CDR3nt
15	-	-	TRBJ1-4	TRBV7-2	CASSSQGTSNEKLFF	TGTGCCAGCAGCTCACAGGGTACCTCTAATGAAAAACTGTTTTTT
15	-	-	TRBJ2-2	TRBV7-3	CASKETGANTGELFF	TGTGCCAGCAAGGAGACGGGGGCTAACACCGGGGAGCTGTTTTTT
13	-	-	TRBJ1-2	TRBV28	CASSRDRTGGYTF	TGTGCCAGCAGTCGAGACAGAACCGGTGGCTACACCTTC
11	-	-	TRBJ2-1	TRBV7-8	CASSLRREQFF	TGTGCCAGCAGCTTACGGCGGGAGCAGTTCTTC
12	TRBD2	-	TRBJ2-1	TRBV5-4	CASSPTSYEQFF	TGTGCCAGCAGCCCGACTAGCTATGAGCAGTTCTTC
14	TRBD1	medium-sized	TRBJ2-2	TRBV7-6	CASRGTGNTGELFF	TGTGCCAGCCGGGGGACAGGGAACACCGGGGAGCTGTTTTTT
13	-	few	TRBJ1-5	TRBV28	CASTGTGNQPQHF	TGTGCCAGCACGGGGACCGGCAATCAGCCCCAGCATTTT
15	TRBD2	-	TRBJ2-5	TRBV5-4	CASSSTSGVEETQYF	TGTGCCAGCAGTTCCACTAGCGGAGTGGAGGAGACCCAGTACTTC
15	-	few	TRBJ1-2	TRBV5-4	CASSLVKETNYGYTF	TGTGCCAGCAGCTTGGTGAAGGAAACAAACTATGGCTACACCTTC
15	-	-	TRBJ2-2	TRBV19	CASRRPGVNTGELFF	TGTGCCAGTAGGCGGCCAGGGGTGAACACCGGGGAGCTGTTTTTT
18	TRBD2	-	TRBJ2-1	TRBV5-6	CASSRNPTSGRFYNEQFF	TGTGCCAGCAGCCGGAATCCGACTAGCGGGAGGTTTTACAATGAGCAGTTCTTC
14	-	-	TRBJ1-3	TRBV29-1	CSAAKGSPGNTIYF	TGCAGCGCAGCAAAGGGGTCCCCTGGAAACACCATATATTTT
15	-	-	TRBJ1-1	TRBV5-4	CASSPIGGWDTEAFF	TGTGCCAGCAGCCCCATCGGGGGTTGGGACACTGAAGCTTTCTTT
17	-	once	TRBJ2-6	TRBV15	CATSRDPGGGGANVLTF	TGTGCCACCAGCAGAGATCCGGGGGGCGGTGGGGCCAACGTCCTGACTTTC
14	-	once	TRBJ1-1	TRBV27	CASSLRTMNTEAFF	TGTGCCAGCAGTTTAAGAACCATGAACACTGAAGCTTTCTTT
14	-	-	TRBJ1-3	TRBV18	CASSPPSPRNTIYF	TGTGCCAGCTCACCCCCAAGTCCCCGAAACACCATATATTTT
12	TRBD1	-	TRBJ1-1	TRBV10-1	CASSPGQGTAFF	TGCGCCAGCAGCCCCGGACAGGGAACGGCTTTCTTT
14	-	-	TRBJ2-1	TRBV7-2	CASGRVPPNNEQFF	TGTGCCAGCGGCCGAGTACCCCCCAACAATGAGCAGTTCTTC
18	TRBD1	-	TRBJ1-5	TRBV7-9	CASSHRQGDYYSNQPQHF	TGTGCCAGCAGCCACAGACAGGGGGACTATTATAGCAATCAGCCCCAGCATTTT
18	-	once	TRBJ2-5	TRBV5-1	CASSLVASGGGAQETQYF	TGCGCCAGCAGCTTGGTGGCTAGCGGAGGGGGGGCCCAAGAGACCCAGTACTTC
15	-	-	TRBJ1-2	TRBV27	CASSLSGRVGYGYTF	TGTGCCAGCAGTTTATCAGGCAGGGTAGGATATGGCTACACCTTC
13	-	once	TRBJ2-1	TRBV4-2	CASSQAGGPEQFF	TGTGCCAGCAGCCAAGCTGGGGGTCCTGAGCAGTTCTTC
12	-	-	TRBJ2-5	TRBV7-6	CASSRSQETQYF	TGTGCCAGCAGCCGATCCCAAGAGACCCAGTACTTC
15	TRBD2	-	TRBJ2-7	TRBV6-1	CASSSSSLAGDEQYF	TGTGCCAGCAGTTCGAGTAGTCTAGCGGGAGACGAGCAGTACTTC
14	TRBD2	-	TRBJ2-1	TRBV27	CASSFPGGGAEQFF	TGTGCCAGCAGTTTCCCTGGGGGAGGGGCTGAGCAGTTCTTC
15	-	-	TRBJ2-5	TRBV7-6	CASSLSQGYQETQYF	TGTGCCAGCAGCTTAAGCCAGGGCTACCAAGAGACCCAGTACTTC
16	-	-	TRBJ1-4	TRBV5-5	CASSLDQGPANEKLFF	TGTGCCAGCAGCCTGGACCAGGGTCCGGCTAATGAAAAACTGTTTTTT
16	-	-	TRBJ1-3	TRBV5-1	CASSPGGLSSGNTIYF	TGCGCCAGCAGCCCCGGGGGTCTGAGCTCTGGAAACACCATATATTTT
15	-	-	TRBJ1-5	TRBV28	CASSPLGGSNQPQHF	TGTGCCAGCAGTCCTCTGGGAGGAAGCAATCAGCCCCAGCATTTT
14	-	few	TRBJ1-1	TRBV5-6	CASSLRGLGTEAFF	TGTGCCAGCAGCCTGCGAGGGTTGGGGACTGAAGCTTTCTTT
15	TRBD1	-	TRBJ2-3	TRBV6-4	CASSDAGTGIDTQYF	TGTGCCAGCAGTGATGCCGGGACAGGGATAGATACGCAGTATTTT